One sample yielded the 19 T cell receptor beta chains listed below, sequenced in a study of cytomegalovirus exposure and HLA in healthy donors. The PCR was carried out with 60 Vbeta primers and 13 Jbeta primers. TCRdb keeps only in-frame clones here, not all; method: immunoSEQ multiplex PCR. Of over 150,000 clones listed, just over 75% are singletons. Sequenced input: PBMCs. Receptors originate from a woman in her 30s in good health and CMV-seropositive.

The CDR3 DNA reads as TGTGCCAGCTGGTCGGGTAAAGAGCAGTACTTC. This translates into CASWSGKEQYF. The V gene is TRBV7-8, the J gene TRBJ2-7; no clear D. Germline lookup yields CDR1 SGHVS and CDR2 FQNEAQ. V lost 8 bases, J lost 7 bases, and 12 bases lay in between. There are 11 residues in the CDR3.

This clone has just one count. The rearrangement links TRBV13 to TRBJ2-7; 7 nucleotides align to TRBD2. With 6 bases clipped from V and 4 bases from J, the junction kept 9 bases outside the gene matches. CDR3 length: 14 amino acids. Germline V gene sequence: CDR1 PRHDT, CDR2 FYEKMQ (reference sequence). This CDR3 is CASRGRGGSYEQYF. The CDR3 DNA is TGTGCCAGCAGGGGTAGGGGAGGGTCTTACGAGCAGTACTTC.

V gene TRBV28 combines with J gene TRBJ2-7; 13 nucleotides align to TRBD2. The CDR3 is made up of 18 amino acids. Germline CDR1 reads MDHEN; CDR2 reads SYDVKM. The junction had 22 bases not matched to a gene; V was cut back by 11 bases and J by 6 bases. Here the CDR3 reads CASSQWTSGSWDELEQYF. The CDR3 nucleotides read TGTGCCTCCTCGCAGTGGACTAGCGGGAGTTGGGACGAACTCGAGCAGTACTTC.

The chain recombines TRBV5-1 with TRBJ2-5; 10 bases agree with TRBD2. CDR1 and CDR2 from the germline V gene are SGHRS and YFSETQ. The CDR3 extends over 15 amino acids. The junction had 6 bases not matched to a gene; V was cut back by 3 bases and J by 4 bases. The CDR3 DNA is TGCGCCAGCAGCTACCAGCGGGAGGGCCCAGAGACCCAGTACTTC. This translates into CASSYQREGPETQYF.

As DNA, the CDR3 is TGTGCCAGCAGTCCGACTAGCGGGAGAGGCAGAGAGCAGTTCTTC. Its protein product is CASSPTSGRGREQFF. This chain connects TRBV6-5 to TRBJ2-1; TRBD2 aligns across 12 bases. Trimming took 5 bases from V and 10 from J; bases not matched to a gene: 9. CDR1 MNHEY and CDR2 SVGAGI come from the germline V gene. The CDR3 totals 15 residues.

This sequence joins TRBV11-2 and TRBJ1-1; no clear D. The germline V gene encodes CDR1 SGHAT and CDR2 FQNNGV. Trimming left V 2 bases short and J 0 bases short, with 10 bases between. The CDR3 extends over 15 amino acids. CDR3 residues: CASSLSSLLNTEAFF. For the CDR3, the DNA is TGTGCCAGCAGCTTATCAAGCCTCCTGAACACTGAAGCTTTCTTT. The whole variable domain, filled in from reference TRBV11-2 and TRBJ1-1, reads EAGVAQSPRYKIIEKRQSVAFWCNPISGHATLYWYQQILGQGPKLLIQFQNNGVVDDSQLPKDRFSAERLKGVDSTLKIQPAKLEDSAVYLCASSLSSLLNTEAFFGQGTRLTVV.

This clone appeared once. The gene calls are TRBV9 and TRBJ2-7; possibly TRBD2 for D (5 bases). CDR1 is SGDLS and CDR2 is YYNGEE in the germline V gene. The CDR3 contains 12 residues. The V gene lost 4 bases and the J gene lost 3 bases, with 8 bases spanning the gap. CDR3 protein: CASSPEGYEQYF. The CDR3 nucleotides read TGTGCCAGCAGCCCCGAGGGCTACGAGCAGTACTTC.

V gene TRBV30 combines with J gene TRBJ1-1; D not certain. The V gene lost 0 bases and the J gene lost 8 bases, with 7 bases spanning the gap. Germline V gives CDR1 GTSNPN, CDR2 SVGIG (reference sequence). This CDR3 comprises 11 residues. The DNA for the CDR3 is TGTGCCTGGAGTGTACTGAGGGAAGCTTTCTTT. As protein: CAWSVLREAFF.

The chain has TRBV6-1 and TRBJ2-5; D not resolved. The CDR3 loop spans 12 amino acids. The V end lost 2 bases, the J end lost 4 bases, and 5 bases lay between the germline ends. The germline V gene encodes CDR1 MNHNS and CDR2 SASEGT. CDR3: CASSELRETQYF. The CDR3 nucleotides are TGTGCCAGCAGTGAACTGCGAGAGACCCAGTACTTC.

About this clone itself: The junction differs from germline at one of its ends, possibly a read error. The V and J genes are TRBV7-9 and TRBJ2-7; D is perhaps TRBD2 (5 bases). This CDR3 has 16 residues. Germline V CDR1 and CDR2: SEHNR, FQNEAQ (reference sequence). The DNA of the CDR3 is TGTGCCGGCAGCTTAGCCACGCGGGTGTCGACCTACGAGCAGTACTTC. Translation: CAGSLATRVSTYEQYF.

CDR3 sequence (DNA): TGTGCCAGTAGTATTAGGTGGGAGGGGGGCGAGCAGTTCTTC. Its protein is CASSIRWEGGEQFF. The chain carries TRBV19 and TRBJ2-1; perhaps TRBD2 as D (7 bases). V dropped 3 bases and J dropped 10 bases, with 16 bases sitting between them. The CDR3 has 14 amino acids. Germline V gene lookup returns CDR1 LNHDA and CDR2 SQIVND (reference sequence).

The chain carries TRBV4-1 and TRBJ2-7; tentative D call: TRBD1 (5 bases). Germline lookup yields CDR1 MGHRA and CDR2 YSYEKL. CDR3 length equals 16 residues. The ends were cut back, 1 base at V and 3 bases at J, with 16 bases in the middle. DNA for the CDR3: TGCGCCAGCAGCCAAGGGTTTCAGGGTAAGCTCTACGAGCAGTACTTC. This translates into CASSQGFQGKLYEQYF.

This clone showed up just a few times. The J gene is TRBJ2-5, the V gene TRBV4-2; tentative D call: TRBD2 (6 bases). Trimming left V 3 bases short and J 3 bases short, with 11 bases between. Germline CDR1 and CDR2: LGHNA and YNFKEQ. The CDR3 covers 14 residues. DNA for the CDR3: TGTGCCAGCAGCCATGCCGGGACTGAAGAGACCCAGTACTTC. Translated, it gives CASSHAGTEETQYF.

This clone appeared a single time. The chain has TRBV30 and TRBJ2-7; 9 nucleotides agree with TRBD1. V lost 4 bases and J lost 3; bases outside the gene matches: 1. CDR3 length: 12 residues. CDR1 and CDR2 from the germline V gene are GTSNPN and SVGIG (reference sequence). CDR3 sequence reads: CAWTTGGYEQYF. DNA of the CDR3: TGTGCCTGGACGACAGGGGGCTACGAGCAGTACTTC.

The CDR3 loop is CASSLGGGHYGYTF. The CDR3 nucleotides read TGTGCCAGCAGTTTGGGGGGGGGCCACTATGGCTACACCTTC. This sequence joins TRBV28 and TRBJ1-2; weak D call: TRBD1 (6 bases). Germline values: CDR1 MDHEN, CDR2 SYDVKM. V gave up 3 bases and J gave up 3 bases, with 11 bases separating them. The CDR3 is 14 residues long.

The gene calls are TRBV5-4 and TRBJ2-3, with D unresolved. CDR3 length: 14 amino acids. CDR1 and CDR2 from the germline V gene are SGHNT and YYREEE (reference sequence). Between the trimmed V and J ends, which lost 0 bases and 2 bases, there was a span of 7 bases. The CDR3 protein is CASSLGLYTDTQYF. For the CDR3, the DNA is TGTGCCAGCAGCTTGGGCCTATACACAGATACGCAGTATTTT.

V and J are TRBV27 and TRBJ2-2, with 9 bases lining up with TRBD1. The CDR3 is 14 residues long. Germline values: CDR1 MNHEY, CDR2 SMNVEV (reference sequence). The V and J ends lost 8 bases and 7 bases, in that order; junction bases with no gene match: 8. In DNA, the CDR3 is TGTGCCAGCTCCCGGGACAGGGAGAACGGGGAGCTGTTTTTT. Translated: CASSRDRENGELFF.

This sequence joins TRBV7-2 and TRBJ2-1, with 13 bases that match TRBD2. The CDR3 extends over 15 amino acids. CDR1 and CDR2 (germline): SGHTA, FQGNSA. The V segment lost 5 bases and the J segment 6 bases; nucleotides outside the gene matches: 4. CDR3 DNA: TGTGCCAGCAGCCCAGGACTAGCGGGAGTCAATGAGCAGTTCTTC. It specifies CASSPGLAGVNEQFF.

The gene calls are TRBV4-1 and TRBJ1-3; D gene uncertain. CDR3 length: 15 amino acids. Trimming removed 0 bases from V and 3 bases from J, with 9 bases in between. Looked up from germline, CDR1 is MGHRA and CDR2 is YSYEKL. CDR3 nucleotide sequence: TGCGCCAGCAGCCAAGATCGGGATTATGGAAACACCATATATTTT. The encoded protein is CASSQDRDYGNTIYF.